Each of the 31 T cell receptor beta chains below was sequenced from the same sample in a study of prognosis after radiotherapy for stage I lung cancer. Genomic DNA was the source, and TCR beta CDR3 was amplified from it by two-round multiplex PCR. Used in first-round PCR were primers specific to each TRBV and TRBJ gene. TCRdb ran MiXCR on the multiplex PCR reads and lists one entry per CDR3 protein. The table records tens of thousands of distinct CDR3 sequences, 25% to 40% of them present only once. The sample consisted of PBMCs, taken before or after stereotactic body radiation therapy (not recorded which). These receptors were collected from a donor aged 50 or older with non-small cell lung cancer.

This clonotype was seen many times. The V gene is TRBV15, the J gene TRBJ2-3, with 7 nucleotides matching TRBD1. Germline V gene sequence: CDR1 LNHNV, CDR2 YYDKDF (reference sequence). The CDR3 contains 15 residues. V lost 3 bases to trimming and J lost 2 bases; unmatched junction nucleotides: 5. The CDR3 sequence is CATSSPGQSTDTQYF. In nucleotides, the CDR3 is TGTGCCACCAGCAGTCCGGGACAGTCCACAGATACGCAGTATTTT.

This clonotype occurred many times. This chain links TRBV5-1 with TRBJ1-1; 7 bases fit TRBD1. Trimming at V came to 1 base and at J to 5 bases, leaving 5 bases not matched to a gene. This CDR3 is 14 amino acids long. Germline CDR1 SGHRS, CDR2 YFSETQ. In DNA, the CDR3 is TGCGCCAGCAGCTTGACGACAGGGTGGACTGAAGCTTTCTTT. This translates into CASSLTTGWTEAFF.

Many counts were recorded for this clonotype. This sequence joins TRBV5-1 and TRBJ2-1; D unclear. The V gene's germline CDR1 is SGHRS and CDR2 YFSETQ. This CDR3 spans 13 amino acids. The germline V and J ends were trimmed by 3 bases and 8 bases, with 12 bases remaining between them. DNA for the CDR3: TGCGCCAGCAGCTCTTGGCACGGAGATGAGCAGTTCTTC. Translation: CASSSWHGDEQFF.

For this clonotype: It is likely a read error: a sequence one base away is far more abundant. The J gene is TRBJ1-3, the V gene TRBV7-9; D not certain. CDR3 size: 15 residues. Germline loops: CDR1 SEHNR, CDR2 FQNEAQ (reference sequence). The CDR3 DNA follows: TGTGCCAGCAGATTAGCCGGGTACTCTGGAAACACCATATATTTT. This encodes CASRLAGYSGNTIYF.

This clonotype was seen many times. This chain connects TRBV7-9 to TRBJ2-1, with 12 positions matching TRBD2. Germline-derived CDR1 and CDR2 are SEHNR and FQNEAQ (reference sequence). CDR3 length equals 20 residues. The V segment lost 5 bases and the J segment 7 bases; nucleotides outside the gene matches: 21. CDR3 region: CASSPQATGEASGRGNEQFF. The CDR3 DNA reads TGTGCCAGCAGCCCCCAAGCGACAGGGGAGGCTAGCGGGAGGGGGAATGAGCAGTTCTTC.

The chain joins TRBV6-2 or TRBV6-3 to TRBJ2-1; the D is unclear. V was shortened by 4 bases and J by 10 bases, with 14 bases between the two germline ends. The CDR3 has 13 amino acids. Germline CDR1 is MNHEY and CDR2 is SVGEGT. This chain's CDR3 is CASSSLGRREQFF. CDR3 DNA: TGTGCCAGCAGTTCCTTAGGCAGACGGGAGCAGTTCTTC.

This chain joins TRBV2 and TRBJ2-3, with D possibly TRBD2 on 6 matching bases. This CDR3 has 12 amino acids. Deletions cut 6 bases from V and 5 bases from J, with 9 bases between. Germline loops: CDR1 SNHLY, CDR2 FYNNEI. CDR3 sequence (DNA): TGTGCCAGCAGGATGGAGGGAGATACGCAGTATTTT. Protein sequence: CASRMEGDTQYF. Filled out from reference TRBV2 and TRBJ2-3, the complete variable domain reads EPEVTQTPSHQVTQMGQEVILRCVPISNHLYFYWYRQILGQKVEFLVSFYNNEISEKSEIFDDQFSVERPDGSNFTLKIRSTKLEDSAMYFCASRMEGDTQYFGPGTRLTVL.

This clonotype came up many times. The V gene is TRBV7-3, the J gene TRBJ2-3, with D uncertain. Trimming shortened V by 3 bases and J by 0 bases, and 4 bases separated the two germline ends. This CDR3 spans 13 amino acids. CDR1 and CDR2 (germline): SGHTA, FQGTGA. The CDR3 spells CASSFYSTDTQYF. The DNA for the CDR3 is TGTGCCAGCAGCTTCTACAGCACAGATACGCAGTATTTT.

With regard to this clonotype: This may arise from a read error, as a much more abundant clone is one base away. The rearrangement links TRBV6-8 to TRBJ1-1; no definite D call. The V end lost 10 bases, the J end lost 0 bases, and 12 bases lay between the germline ends. Germline CDR1 and CDR2: MNHGY and SAAAGT. The CDR3 covers 13 residues. CDR3 DNA: TGTGCCATCGCGAGAGAGGTGAACACTGAAGCTTTCTTT. Translated, it gives CAIAREVNTEAFF.

As concerns this clonotype: This clone may be a read error of a much larger clone one base away. The chain has TRBV11-3 and TRBJ2-5; D perhaps matches TRBD2 (5 bases). The CDR3 extends over 14 amino acids. The ends were cut back, 7 bases at V and 2 bases at J, with 14 bases in the middle. Germline V lookup: CDR1 SGHNT, CDR2 YENEEA. The CDR3 sequence: CASIQGPGQETQYF. CDR3 DNA sequence: TGTGCCAGCATCCAAGGACCGGGACAAGAGACCCAGTACTTC.

In its sample, this clonotype was seen a few times. CDR3 sequence (DNA): TGTGCCAGCAGCGTCGGGATTTCGGGGGAGACCCAGTACTTC. It yields the protein CASSVGISGETQYF. This sequence joins TRBV9 and TRBJ2-5; possibly TRBD2 for D (5 bases). The germline V and J ends were trimmed by 2 bases and 5 bases, with 13 bases remaining between them. The CDR3 is 14 residues long. The germline gives CDR1 SGDLS, CDR2 YYNGEE. The full variable domain, in which reference TRBV9 and TRBJ2-5 provide the parts outside the CDR3, is DSGVTQTPKHLITATGQRVTLRCSPRSGDLSVYWYQQSLDQGLQFLIQYYNGEERAKGNILERFSAQQFPDLHSELNLSSLELGDSALYFCASSVGISGETQYFGPGTRLLVL.

Concerning this clonotype itself: A read error is possible here, since a much larger clone lies one base away. V gene TRBV2 combines with J gene TRBJ2-5, with D tentatively TRBD2 (7 bases). Per the germline V gene, CDR1 is SNHLY and CDR2 is FYNNEI. V gave up 9 bases and J gave up 0 bases, with 20 bases separating them. The CDR3 extends over 16 amino acids. DNA of the CDR3: TGTGCCAGGGGGGGGGGCGTGCGAATGTACCAAGAGACCCAGTACTTC. This encodes CARGGGVRMYQETQYF.

The table lists this clonotype with many counts. The genes are TRBV18 and TRBJ2-1; D possibly corresponds to TRBD1 (7 bases). Germline CDR1 is KGHSH and CDR2 is LQKENI. CDR3 length equals 14 residues. The V and J ends lost 6 bases and 8 bases respectively, with 17 bases between them. The CDR3, as DNA: TGTGCCAGCTCCAAGACAGGGTCGGGAGATGAGCAGTTCTTC. Amino acid sequence: CASSKTGSGDEQFF.

This clonotype appeared once. The chain joins TRBV4-3 to TRBJ2-3; TRBD2 matches at 10 bases. CDR3 length: 15 amino acids. The V and J ends lost 6 bases and 0 bases, in that order; junction bases with no gene match: 3. The V gene's germline CDR1 is LGHNA and CDR2 YSLEER. The CDR3 region is CASSLAGDSTDTQYF. CDR3 DNA: TGCGCCAGCAGTCTAGCGGGGGACAGCACAGATACGCAGTATTTT.

This clonotype was detected many times. V is TRBV13 and J is TRBJ2-3, with 14 bases identical to TRBD2. The junction had 5 bases not matched to a gene; V was cut back by 5 bases and J by 1 base. The CDR3 consists of 17 residues. Looked up from germline, CDR1 is PRHDT and CDR2 is FYEKMQ (reference sequence). CDR3 bases: TGTGCCAGCAGCGGCCCGGGACTAGCGGGAGGCACAGATACGCAGTATTTT. Encoded protein: CASSGPGLAGGTDTQYF.

This clonotype was counted many times. J is TRBJ2-7 and V is TRBV11-2; D is undetermined. The ends were cut back, 7 bases at V and 2 bases at J, with 18 bases in the middle. The CDR3 is 15 residues long. Looked up from germline, CDR1 is SGHAT and CDR2 is FQNNGV. CDR3 nucleotides: TGTGCCAGCAACTCCCCCCGGGCTCTTCCCTACGAGCAGTACTTC. Translation: CASNSPRALPYEQYF.

The count of this clonotype is one. The junction differs from germline at one of its ends, possibly a read error. This rearrangement joins TRBV5-1 to TRBJ2-3; 8 nucleotides match TRBD2. The germline gives CDR1 SGHRS, CDR2 YFSETQ. The CDR3 extends over 13 amino acids. Here the CDR3 reads CASTSGSKDTQYF. CDR3 coding DNA: TGCGCCAGCACCAGCGGGAGCAAAGATACGCAGTATTTT.

This clonotype appeared many times. The chain recombines TRBV11-1 with TRBJ2-5, with 7 bases that match TRBD1. The germline V gene has CDR1 SGHAT and CDR2 FQDESV (reference sequence). The V and J ends lost 5 bases and 1 base, in that order; junction bases with no gene match: 10. This CDR3 contains 16 residues. The CDR3 here is CASSGIGGALQETQYF. CDR3 in DNA: TGTGCCAGCAGCGGCATAGGGGGCGCGCTCCAAGAGACCCAGTACTTC.

This clonotype came up a few times. The V gene is TRBV11-2, the J gene TRBJ2-5; 11 nucleotides align to TRBD1. The CDR3 is 18 residues long. CDR1 is SGHAT, CDR2 FQNNGV, per germline. V was pared by 5 bases and J by 3 bases, with 14 bases of the junction left unmatched. As DNA, the CDR3 is TGTGCCAGCAGCCTACCCCGATGGACAGGGGGCGCGGAAGAGACCCAGTACTTC. Translation gives CASSLPRWTGGAEETQYF.

In its sample, this clonotype was seen a few times. A clone one base away is much larger, so this may be a read error. The CDR3 does not close with the conserved phenylalanine or tryptophan, likely indicating a read error. The CDR3 is CASNPPAGTQYS. Written as DNA, the CDR3 is TGTGCCAGCAACCCCCCGGCAGGGACCCAGTACTCC. This chain links TRBV6-1 with TRBJ2-5; D gene unclear. This CDR3 is built from 12 residues. Trimming pared 7 bases from V and 7 bases from J, leaving 13 bases between. The germline gives CDR1 MNHNS, CDR2 SASEGT.

This clonotype was seen ten or more times. The V and J genes are TRBV10-3 and TRBJ2-1; 7 bases agree with TRBD2. Germline loops: CDR1 ENHRY, CDR2 SYGVKD. The CDR3 is 17 residues long. V dropped 0 bases and J dropped 3; count of bases not matched to a gene: 8. CDR3 protein: CAISESMASGDYNEQFF. Here the CDR3 DNA reads TGTGCCATCAGTGAGTCGATGGCTAGCGGAGACTACAATGAGCAGTTCTTC.

Of note for this clonotype: A far larger clone differs by one base, so this is likely a read error. The genes are TRBV6-4 and TRBJ2-1; 12 nucleotides line up with TRBD1. CDR3 size: 15 residues. Germline assignment: CDR1 MRHNA and CDR2 SNTAGT. The V segment lost 7 bases and the J segment 7 bases; nucleotides outside the gene matches: 8. CDR3 region: CASTGRDRGRNEQFF. For the CDR3, the DNA is TGTGCCAGCACCGGCCGGGACAGGGGGCGTAATGAGCAGTTCTTC.

Of note for this clonotype: This may be a read error, as it is one base from a much larger clone. DNA for the CDR3: TGTGCCAGCAGCCTGGGACAGTGGGCAAACACCATATATTTT. Translated: CASSLGQWANTIYF. The V and J genes are TRBV7-9 and TRBJ1-3; TRBD1 aligns across 7 bases. The germline V gene has CDR1 SEHNR and CDR2 FQNEAQ (reference sequence). This CDR3 spans 14 amino acids. V shed 5 bases and J 6 bases; nucleotides not matched to a gene: 7. Full variable domain (outside the CDR3, taken from reference TRBV7-9 and TRBJ1-3): DTGVSQNPRHKITKRGQNVTFRCDPISEHNRLYWYRQTLGQGPEFLTYFQNEAQLEKSRLLSDRFSAERPKGSFSTLEIQRTEQGDSAMYLCASSLGQWANTIYFGEGSWLTVV.

Comments on this clonotype: A much larger clone lies a single base off, so this may be a read error. The rearrangement links TRBV24-1 to TRBJ1-1; D remains ambiguous. Per the germline V gene, CDR1 is KGHDR and CDR2 is SFDVKD. The V and J ends lost 0 bases and 5 bases respectively, with 9 bases between them. There are 14 residues in the CDR3. CDR3 loop: CATSDLGEKTEAFF. The CDR3, as DNA: TGTGCCACCAGTGATTTGGGGGAAAAAACTGAAGCTTTCTTT.

This clonotype came up once. V usage is TRBV6-1 and J usage is TRBJ2-3; a weak D match, TRBD2 (6 bases). From germline, CDR1 is MNHNS and CDR2 SASEGT. The CDR3 covers 14 residues. V was clipped by 7 bases and J by 7 bases, with 18 bases between them. This CDR3 is CASNISGSGNTQYF. For the CDR3, the DNA is TGTGCCAGCAATATTAGCGGTAGCGGCAATACGCAGTATTTT.

About this clonotype itself: A read error is possible here, since a much larger clone lies one base away. This chain joins TRBV10-3 and TRBJ2-3, with a weak D call TRBD2 (5 bases). Looked up from germline, CDR1 is ENHRY and CDR2 is SYGVKD. The length of the CDR3 is 14 residues. V lost 3 bases and J lost 3, with 10 bases in between. The CDR3 nucleotides read TGTGCCATCAGTGACGGCAGCGGAACAGATACGCAGTATTTT. The encoded protein is CAISDGSGTDTQYF.

Many counts were recorded for this clonotype. The chain employs TRBV5-1 and TRBJ1-3, with D unresolved. V lost 3 bases and J 2 bases, leaving 9 bases between the germline ends. Germline loops: CDR1 SGHRS, CDR2 YFSETQ. The CDR3 sequence is 14 residues long. The CDR3 DNA reads as TGCGCCAGCAGCTGGGCCAGACCTGGAAACACCATATATTTT. Its translation is CASSWARPGNTIYF. Based on the CDR3 plus reference TRBV5-1 and TRBJ1-3, the full variable domain is KAGVTQTPRYLIKTRGQQVTLSCSPISGHRSVSWYQQTPGQGLQFLFEYFSETQRNKGNFPGRFSGRQFSNSRSEMNVSTLELGDSALYLCASSWARPGNTIYFGEGSWLTVV.

This clonotype was recorded a few times. The chain links TRBV5-1 to TRBJ2-1, with 9 bases lining up with TRBD1. Germline V lookup: CDR1 SGHRS, CDR2 YFSETQ. This CDR3 has 15 residues. V dropped 7 bases and J dropped 6; count of bases not matched to a gene: 11. The CDR3 region has the DNA TGCGCCAGCTCGGGACAGGGCGGACGGAGCAATGAGCAGTTCTTC. The encoded protein is CASSGQGGRSNEQFF. The full variable domain, with the rest looked up from reference TRBV5-1 and TRBJ2-1, is KAGVTQTPRYLIKTRGQQVTLSCSPISGHRSVSWYQQTPGQGLQFLFEYFSETQRNKGNFPGRFSGRQFSNSRSEMNVSTLELGDSALYLCASSGQGGRSNEQFFGPGTRLTVL.

This clonotype was seen ten or more times. V usage is TRBV3-1 and J usage is TRBJ2-4; D not certain. Germline V gene lookup returns CDR1 LGHDT and CDR2 YNNKEL (reference sequence). The V and J ends lost 0 bases and 0 bases respectively, with 12 bases between them. This CDR3 comprises 17 residues. The CDR3 loop is CASSQDGRMVAKNIQYF. For the CDR3, the DNA is TGTGCCAGCAGCCAAGATGGCAGGATGGTAGCCAAAAACATTCAGTACTTC. The full variable domain, with the rest looked up from reference TRBV3-1 and TRBJ2-4, is DTAVSQTPKYLVTQMGNDKSIKCEQNLGHDTMYWYKQDSKKFLKIMFSYNNKELIINETVPNRFSPKSPDKAHLNLHINSLELGDSAVYFCASSQDGRMVAKNIQYFGAGTRLSVL.

This clonotype was seen ten or more times. V usage is TRBV6-2 or TRBV6-3 and J usage is TRBJ2-5; 12 positions match TRBD2. Per the germline V gene, CDR1 is MNHEY and CDR2 is SVGEGT. This CDR3 has 16 amino acids. V shed 1 base, J shed 5 bases, and the junction held 5 bases outside the gene matches. Written as DNA, the CDR3 is TGTGCCAGCAGTTACTTGACTAGCGGGAGTTTTGAGACCCAGTACTTC. Translated: CASSYLTSGSFETQYF.

This clonotype was found many times. The rearrangement uses TRBV7-9 and TRBJ2-2; D may be TRBD2 (6 bases). CDR3 length: 15 amino acids. V dropped 3 bases and J dropped 2 bases, with 10 bases sitting between them. Germline V lookup: CDR1 SEHNR, CDR2 FQNEAQ (reference sequence). The CDR3 coding sequence is TGTGCCAGCAGCTTGTACGGGAGAAACACCGGGGAGCTGTTTTTT. It codes for CASSLYGRNTGELFF.